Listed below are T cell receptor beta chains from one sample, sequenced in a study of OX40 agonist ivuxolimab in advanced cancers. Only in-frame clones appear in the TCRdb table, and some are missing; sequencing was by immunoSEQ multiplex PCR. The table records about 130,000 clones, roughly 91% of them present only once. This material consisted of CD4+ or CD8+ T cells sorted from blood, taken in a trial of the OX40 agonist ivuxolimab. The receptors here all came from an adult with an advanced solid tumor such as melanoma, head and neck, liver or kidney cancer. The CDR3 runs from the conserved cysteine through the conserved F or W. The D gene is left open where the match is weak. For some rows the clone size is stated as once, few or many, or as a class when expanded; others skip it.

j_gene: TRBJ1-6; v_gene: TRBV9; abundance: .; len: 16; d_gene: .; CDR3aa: CASSVYPGSVGSPLHF; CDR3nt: TGTGCCAGCAGCGTATACCCAGGGTCGGTTGGTTCACCCCTCCACTTT
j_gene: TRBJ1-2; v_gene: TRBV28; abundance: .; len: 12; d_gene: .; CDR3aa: CASRTRGYGYTF; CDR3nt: TGTGCCAGCAGGACACGCGGGTATGGCTACACCTTC
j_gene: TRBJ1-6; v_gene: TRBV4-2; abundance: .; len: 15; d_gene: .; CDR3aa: CASSQADLINSPLHF; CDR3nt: TGTGCCAGCAGCCAAGCGGACCTTATAAATTCACCCCTCCACTTT
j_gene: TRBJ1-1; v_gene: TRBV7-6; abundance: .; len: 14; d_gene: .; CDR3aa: CASSSRFGLTEAFF; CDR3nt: TGTGCCAGCAGCTCTAGATTTGGGTTGACTGAAGCTTTCTTT
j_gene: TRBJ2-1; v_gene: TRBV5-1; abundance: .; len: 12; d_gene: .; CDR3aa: CASSLEGNEQFF; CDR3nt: TGCGCCAGCAGCTTGGAGGGTAATGAGCAGTTCTTC
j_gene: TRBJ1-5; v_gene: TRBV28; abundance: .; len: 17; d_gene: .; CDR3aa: CASSPPEDYYSNQPQHF; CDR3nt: TGTGCCAGCAGTCCGCCGGAAGATTACTATAGCAATCAGCCCCAGCATTTT
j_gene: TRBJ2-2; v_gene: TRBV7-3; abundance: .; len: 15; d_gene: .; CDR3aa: CASSLTGGAFGELFF; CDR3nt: TGTGCCAGCAGCTTAACGGGGGGCGCTTTCGGGGAGCTGTTTTTT
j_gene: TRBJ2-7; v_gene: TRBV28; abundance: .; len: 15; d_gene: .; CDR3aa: CASSSPGEVSYEQYF; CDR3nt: TGTGCCAGCAGTTCTCCGGGAGAGGTGTCTTACGAGCAGTACTTC
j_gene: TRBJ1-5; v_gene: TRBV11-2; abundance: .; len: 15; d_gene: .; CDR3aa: CASSTGVAGGQPQHF; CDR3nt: TGTGCCAGCAGCACGGGCGTGGCAGGTGGCCAGCCCCAGCATTTT
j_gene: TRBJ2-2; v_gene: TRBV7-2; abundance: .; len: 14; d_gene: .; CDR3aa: CASSFAANTGELFF; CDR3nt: TGTGCCAGCAGCTTCGCAGCGAACACCGGGGAGCTGTTTTTT
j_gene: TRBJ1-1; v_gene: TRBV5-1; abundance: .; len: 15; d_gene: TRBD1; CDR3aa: CASSSLQGSGTEAFF; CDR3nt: TGCGCCAGCAGCTCTCTACAGGGGAGCGGCACTGAAGCTTTCTTT
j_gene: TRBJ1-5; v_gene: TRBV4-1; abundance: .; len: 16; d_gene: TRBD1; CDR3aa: CASSQVWGTGNQPQHF; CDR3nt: TGCGCCAGCAGCCAAGTTTGGGGGACAGGCAATCAGCCCCAGCATTTT
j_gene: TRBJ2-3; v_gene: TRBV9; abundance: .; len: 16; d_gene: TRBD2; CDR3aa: CASSVVPSGRGDTQYF; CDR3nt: TGTGCCAGCAGCGTAGTGCCTAGCGGGAGGGGAGATACGCAGTATTTT
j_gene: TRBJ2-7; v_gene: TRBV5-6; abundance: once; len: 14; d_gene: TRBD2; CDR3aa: CASSLGTSLHEQYF; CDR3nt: TGTGCCAGCAGCTTGGGGACTAGCCTCCACGAGCAGTACTTC
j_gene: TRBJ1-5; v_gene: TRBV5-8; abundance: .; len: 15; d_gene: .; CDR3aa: CASSLMGDSNQPQHF; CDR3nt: TGTGCCAGCAGCTTGATGGGGGATAGCAATCAGCCCCAGCATTTT
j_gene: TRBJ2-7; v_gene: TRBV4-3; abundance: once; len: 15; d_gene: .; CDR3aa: CASSQERVGSYEQYF; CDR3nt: TGCGCCAGCAGCCAAGAGAGGGTAGGCTCCTACGAGCAGTACTTC
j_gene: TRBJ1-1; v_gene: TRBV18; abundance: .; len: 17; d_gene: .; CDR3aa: CASSPSRGGAGNTEAFF; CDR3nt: TGTGCCAGCTCACCTAGTCGGGGCGGTGCGGGGAACACTGAAGCTTTCTTT
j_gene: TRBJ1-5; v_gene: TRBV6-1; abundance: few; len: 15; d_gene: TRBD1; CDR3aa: CASRQGATGNQPQHF; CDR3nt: TGTGCCAGCAGGCAGGGGGCGACGGGCAATCAGCCCCAGCATTTT
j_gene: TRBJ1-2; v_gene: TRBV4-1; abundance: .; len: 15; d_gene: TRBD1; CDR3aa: CASSHLGRDRGGYTF; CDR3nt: TGCGCCAGCAGCCACCTCGGGAGGGACAGGGGCGGCTACACCTTC
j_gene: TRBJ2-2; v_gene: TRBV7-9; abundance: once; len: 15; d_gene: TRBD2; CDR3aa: CASSASGGLISRLFF; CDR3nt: TGTGCCAGCAGCGCGTCGGGGGGGTTAATATCGCGGCTGTTTTTT
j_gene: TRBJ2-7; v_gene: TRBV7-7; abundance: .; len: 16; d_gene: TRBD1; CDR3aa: CASSLGPGQGAGEQYF; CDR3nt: TGTGCTAGCAGCTTAGGGCCGGGACAGGGGGCAGGCGAGCAGTACTTC
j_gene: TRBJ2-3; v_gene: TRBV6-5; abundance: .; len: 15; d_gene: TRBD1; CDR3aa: CASSYGTGGADTQYF; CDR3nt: TGTGCCAGCAGTTACGGGACAGGGGGCGCAGATACGCAGTATTTT
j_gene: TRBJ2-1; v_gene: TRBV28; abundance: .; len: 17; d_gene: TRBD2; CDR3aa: CASRRTSGRVGYNEQFF; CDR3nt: TGTGCCAGCAGACGGACTAGCGGGAGAGTGGGCTACAATGAGCAGTTCTTC
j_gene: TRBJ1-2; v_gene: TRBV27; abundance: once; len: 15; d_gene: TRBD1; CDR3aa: CASSFSDRGHYGYTF; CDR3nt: TGTGCCAGCAGTTTCTCTGACAGGGGGCATTATGGCTACACCTTC
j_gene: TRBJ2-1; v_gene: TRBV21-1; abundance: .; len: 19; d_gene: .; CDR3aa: CASTKGTSGKRGTYNEQFF; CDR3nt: TGTGCCAGCACCAAAGGGACTAGCGGGAAAAGGGGTACGTACAATGAGCAGTTCTTC
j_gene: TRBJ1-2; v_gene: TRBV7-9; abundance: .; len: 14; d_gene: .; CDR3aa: CASSLSRGGYGYTF; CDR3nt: TGTGCCAGCAGCTTATCCCGGGGCGGTTATGGCTACACCTTC
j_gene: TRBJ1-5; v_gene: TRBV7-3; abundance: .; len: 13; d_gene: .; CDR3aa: CASSTRPGQPQHF; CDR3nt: TGTGCCAGCAGCACCCGACCCGGCCAGCCCCAGCATTTT
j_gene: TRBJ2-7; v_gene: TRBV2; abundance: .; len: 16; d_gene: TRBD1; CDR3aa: CASSERGQGTRYEQYF; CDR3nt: TGTGCCAGCAGTGAAAGGGGGCAGGGGACCCGCTACGAGCAGTACTTC
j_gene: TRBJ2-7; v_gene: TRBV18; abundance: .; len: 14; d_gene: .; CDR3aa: CASSPQGGEREQYF; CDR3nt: TGTGCCAGCTCGCCTCAGGGTGGCGAGAGGGAGCAGTACTTC
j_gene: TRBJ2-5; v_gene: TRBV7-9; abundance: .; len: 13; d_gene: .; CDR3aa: CASSLTREETQYF; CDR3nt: TGTGCCAGCAGCTTAACGCGTGAAGAGACCCAGTACTTC
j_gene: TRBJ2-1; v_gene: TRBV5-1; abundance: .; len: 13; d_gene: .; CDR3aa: CASRDKGVGEQFF; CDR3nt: TGCGCCAGCCGGGACAAGGGAGTTGGTGAGCAGTTCTTC
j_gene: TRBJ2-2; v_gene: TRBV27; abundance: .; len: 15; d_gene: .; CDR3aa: CASSPRQSNTGELFF; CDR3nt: TGTGCCAGCAGTCCTAGACAGAGTAACACCGGGGAGCTGTTTTTT
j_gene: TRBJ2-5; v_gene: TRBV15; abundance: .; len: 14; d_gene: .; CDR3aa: CATSRDLGQETQYF; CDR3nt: TGTGCCACCAGCAGAGATTTAGGACAAGAGACCCAGTACTTC
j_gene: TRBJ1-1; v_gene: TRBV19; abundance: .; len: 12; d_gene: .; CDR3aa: CASLPAVGEAFF; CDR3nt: TGTGCCAGTCTCCCCGCGGTGGGTGAAGCTTTCTTT
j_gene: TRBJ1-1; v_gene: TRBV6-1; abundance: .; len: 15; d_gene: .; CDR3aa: CASSLLRGGNTEAFF; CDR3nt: TGTGCCAGCAGTCTCCTAAGGGGGGGGAACACTGAAGCTTTCTTT
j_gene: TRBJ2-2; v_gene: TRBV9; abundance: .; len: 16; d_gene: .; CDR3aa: CASSPGGLTNTGELFF; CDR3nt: TGTGCCAGCAGCCCAGGAGGACTAACAAACACCGGGGAGCTGTTTTTT
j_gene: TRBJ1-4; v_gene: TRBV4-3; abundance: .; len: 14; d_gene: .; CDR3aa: CASSEHATNEKLFF; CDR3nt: TGCGCCAGCAGCGAACATGCAACTAATGAAAAACTGTTTTTT
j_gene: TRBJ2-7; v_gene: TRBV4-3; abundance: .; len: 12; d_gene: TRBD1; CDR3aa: CASSGDRVEQYF; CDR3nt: TGCGCCAGCAGCGGGGACAGGGTCGAGCAGTACTTC
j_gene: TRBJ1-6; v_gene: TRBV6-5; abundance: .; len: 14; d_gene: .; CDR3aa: CASSYGQGGSPLHF; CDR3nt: TGTGCCAGCAGTTACGGGCAGGGCGGATCACCCCTCCACTTT
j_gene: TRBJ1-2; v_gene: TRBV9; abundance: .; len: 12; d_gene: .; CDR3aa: CASSAGNYGYTF; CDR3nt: TGTGCCAGCAGCGCAGGGAACTATGGCTACACCTTC
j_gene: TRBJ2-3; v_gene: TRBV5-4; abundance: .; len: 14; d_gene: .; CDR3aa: CASSRWDGTDTQYF; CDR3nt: TGTGCCAGCAGCCGATGGGACGGCACAGATACGCAGTATTTT
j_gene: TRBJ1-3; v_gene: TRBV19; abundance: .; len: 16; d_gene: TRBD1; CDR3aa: CASSPTLQGAGNTIYF; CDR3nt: TGTGCCAGTAGTCCCACCCTACAGGGGGCTGGAAACACCATATATTTT
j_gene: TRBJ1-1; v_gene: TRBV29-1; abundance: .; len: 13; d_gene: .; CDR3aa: CSYSGTLNTEAFF; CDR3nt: TGCAGCTATTCCGGGACCCTGAACACTGAAGCTTTCTTT